The source of this TCR beta chain is a study of Ad26.COV2.S vaccination and SARS-CoV-2 variants. About the study: Doses of Ad26.COV2.S were injected into muscle once or twice, 56 days apart.

Assay: immunoSEQ multiplex PCR; the TCRdb copy retains only in-frame clones and omits some. The sample holds about 680,000 clones, around 92% seen once. The CDR3 runs to 15 residues. The germline V gene encodes CDR1 LGHDT and CDR2 YNNKEL (reference sequence). The V segment lost 3 bases and the J segment 4 bases; nucleotides outside the gene matches: 7. Treatment meaning: some 19 received Ad26.COV2.S at low or high dose, single or two shots; 5 received placebo; per-sample allocation not given. Sample collection was performed on day 63 after the first vaccine or placebo injection. The origin of this receptor is a person between 18 and 65 years old who received the Ad26.COV2.S COVID-19 vaccine or a placebo. The chain joins TRBV3-1 (or the pseudogene TRBV3-2) to TRBJ1-2; TRBD1 agrees at 8 bases. Source: peripheral blood, taken in a trial of Ad26.COV2.S vaccine versus placebo. CDR3 in amino acids: CASSHSGQGVYGYTF. The CDR3 DNA is TGTGCCAGCAGCCATTCCGGACAGGGTGTCTATGGCTACACCTTC.